This T cell receptor beta chain was found in a study of metastatic and nonmetastatic thyroid tumors. Across the study: For malignant and benign thyroid patients, tumor or nodule tissue and blood were the sources whose repertoires were compared. Findings and limits, study-wide: Benign nodules were reported to have significantly lower TCR beta diversity than malignant thyroid tumors, in blood and tumor.

Patients underwent thyroid surgery, and none had received any treatment before it. Per germline, CDR1 MDHEN and CDR2 SYDVKM. The CDR3 length is 12 residues, termini included. Regarding this clone: Its antigen is still unknown. No conserved phenylalanine or tryptophan is present at the end of the CDR3, so a read error is the likely explanation. The limits of the CDR3 on the DNA are not certain, so only TCRdb's listed CDR3 is given.

TCRdb recomputed clones from the PCR reads via MiXCR. The table has about 45,000 clones, 4% seen once. The TCR comes from a female donor with papillary thyroid cancer or a benign thyroid nodule (not recorded which). Some clones in this sample may be carry-over from other donors' samples. Sequencing was performed on blood. The chain carries TRBV28 and TRBJ2-7. This CDR3 reads CASSSSSYEQYI.